Listed here are 23 T cell receptor beta chains from one sample, sequenced in a study of T cell responses to AZD1222 COVID-19 vaccine. Using immunoSEQ multiplex PCR, the repertoire was profiled, and TCRdb retains in-frame clones only, with some absent. The sample holds over 150,000 clones, roughly 90% seen once. The sample in question was peripheral blood, obtained on day 0 of AZD1222 vaccination. These receptors all come from an adult in good health.

This clone is classed as medium-sized. CDR3 in amino acids: CASSLAGTGSYEQYF. The CDR3 DNA follows: TGCGCCAGCAGCTTGGCCGGGACAGGCAGCTACGAGCAGTACTTC. The rearrangement links TRBV5-1 to TRBJ2-7; 8 bases align to TRBD1. The J segment lost 3 bases and the V segment lost 0 bases, leaving 5 bases of the junction unmatched. The CDR3 runs 15 residues. Germline V gene sequence: CDR1 SGHRS, CDR2 YFSETQ.

The rearrangement uses TRBV7-2 and TRBJ2-7; D is perhaps TRBD2 (5 bases). Trimming pared 7 bases from V and 2 bases from J, leaving 18 bases between. Germline CDR1 SGHTA, CDR2 FQGNSA. This CDR3 has 15 amino acids. For the CDR3, the DNA is TGTGCCAGCACCCCGAGGGTCGAGTCCCCCTACGAGCAGTACTTC. Protein product: CASTPRVESPYEQYF.

J is TRBJ2-1 and V is TRBV5-6; D ambiguous. With 7 bases removed from V and 0 bases from J, the gap between germline ends came to 11 bases. This CDR3 spans 14 amino acids. Per the germline V gene, CDR1 is SGHDT and CDR2 is YYEEEE. The DNA for the CDR3 is TGTGCCAGCGTACGGGTGGACTCCTACAATGAGCAGTTCTTC. Translated: CASVRVDSYNEQFF.

The chain uses TRBV6-5 and TRBJ1-3; D unclear. V lost 6 bases and J lost 2, with 8 bases in between. Germline loops: CDR1 MNHEY, CDR2 SVGAGI. CDR3 length: 13 amino acids. The CDR3, as DNA: TGTGCCAGCAGACCTGGGGCTGGAAACACCATATATTTT. Amino acid sequence: CASRPGAGNTIYF.

V is TRBV4-1 and J is TRBJ2-2; D is possibly TRBD1 or TRBD2 (6 bases each). This CDR3 comprises 19 residues. V lost 6 bases, J lost 2 bases, and 25 bases lay in between. Germline V gene lookup returns CDR1 MGHRA and CDR2 YSYEKL. Here the CDR3 DNA reads TGCGCCAGCAGTCACTTCTACCGGGGGCAGTCCTTAAACACCGGGGAGCTGTTTTTT. Amino acid sequence: CASSHFYRGQSLNTGELFF.

This clone occurred a few times. This chain links TRBV7-8 with TRBJ2-7, with 7 bases lining up with TRBD1. The CDR3 consists of 15 residues. The V gene's germline CDR1 is SGHVS and CDR2 FQNEAQ. J gave up 2 bases and V 4 bases, and 8 bases lay outside the gene matches. CDR3 bases: TGTGCCAGCAGCTCAGGGGGAGACAGGGCCTACGAGCAGTACTTC. As protein: CASSSGGDRAYEQYF.

This clone has a single count. The chain couples TRBV7-9 to TRBJ2-7; D unclear. Germline V lookup: CDR1 SEHNR, CDR2 FQNEAQ (reference sequence). The CDR3 runs to 14 residues. Trimming stripped 6 bases from V and 3 bases from J, with 15 bases between. The CDR3 nucleotides are TGTGCCAGCAGTTCTCCCGGTGAAGGCTACGAGCAGTACTTC. Its translation is CASSSPGEGYEQYF.

The table lists this clone with a count of one. One junction end does not reproduce the germline sequence, and a read error may be involved. The CDR3, as DNA: TGCAGTGCTAGAATCGCTCAAGGGAATTTC. Protein sequence: CSARIAQGNF. The chain has TRBV20-1 and TRBJ1-2; D remains ambiguous. The CDR3 sequence is 10 residues long. Germline loops: CDR1 DFQATT, CDR2 SNEGSKA (reference sequence).

This clone was observed once. The CDR3 nucleotides are TGTGCCAGCAGCCTCAGACAGGTACTAGGGGTGGAGCAGTTCTTC. Protein: CASSLRQVLGVEQFF. The V and J genes are TRBV7-9 and TRBJ2-1; perhaps TRBD1 as D (6 bases). V was cut by 5 bases and J by 10 bases, with 21 bases left in between. This CDR3 has 15 residues. Germline CDR1 is SEHNR and CDR2 is FQNEAQ (reference sequence).

The chain is built from TRBV7-2 and TRBJ1-1; unclear D gene. This CDR3 is built from 15 residues. In germline, CDR1 is SGHTA, CDR2 FQGNSA. Trimming left V 0 bases short and J 1 base short, with 9 bases between. The chain's CDR3 is CASSLARRRNTEAFF. CDR3 nucleotide sequence: TGTGCCAGCAGCTTAGCGCGCAGGCGGAACACTGAAGCTTTCTTT. Combining the CDR3 with reference TRBV7-2 and TRBJ1-1 gives the whole variable domain GAGVSQSPSNKVTEKGKDVELRCDPISGHTALYWYRQSLGQGLEFLIYFQGNSAPDKSGLPSDRFSAERTGGSVSTLTIQRTQQEDSAVYLCASSLARRRNTEAFFGQGTRLTVV.

The gene calls are TRBV6-5 and TRBJ2-7; 10 bases map to TRBD2. This CDR3 comprises 13 residues. Trimming cost V 6 bases and J 3 bases; bases outside gene matches: 2. Germline CDR1 and CDR2: MNHEY and SVGAGI. Here the CDR3 reads CASRRTSGYEQYF. CDR3 nucleotides: TGTGCCAGCAGGCGGACTAGCGGCTACGAGCAGTACTTC.

The gene calls are TRBV19 and TRBJ1-2, with D possibly being TRBD1 (6 bases). This CDR3 comprises 13 residues. CDR1 is LNHDA, CDR2 SQIVND, per germline (reference sequence). Trimming left V 4 bases short and J 2 bases short, with 8 bases between. For the CDR3, the DNA is TGTGCCAGTAGTAGGACAGAGAACTATGGCTACACCTTC. Its translation is CASSRTENYGYTF.

The chain couples TRBV7-9 to TRBJ1-1, with 8 bases that match TRBD1. The junction had 5 bases not matched to a gene; V was cut back by 5 bases and J by 3 bases. Germline loops: CDR1 SEHNR, CDR2 FQNEAQ (reference sequence). The CDR3 is 14 amino acids. The CDR3 nucleotides read TGTGCCAGCAGCCTGACGACAGGGGACACTGAAGCTTTCTTT. It specifies CASSLTTGDTEAFF.

This sequence joins TRBV5-1 and TRBJ2-1; D is perhaps TRBD1 (6 bases). Looked up from germline, CDR1 is SGHRS and CDR2 is YFSETQ. Trimming pared 4 bases from V and 4 bases from J, leaving 15 bases between. The CDR3 extends over 15 amino acids. CDR3 sequence (DNA): TGCGCCAGCAGCCCCGGACAGACCAGTTACAATGAGCAGTTCTTC. Protein sequence: CASSPGQTSYNEQFF.

The V and J genes are TRBV12-5 and TRBJ1-3; D gene ambiguous. V lost 2 bases to trimming and J lost 0 bases, with 8 bases between them. CDR1 is LGHNT and CDR2 is FRNRAP in the germline V gene. The CDR3 totals 15 residues. CDR3 sequence: CASGLHAASGNTIYF. The CDR3, as DNA: TGTGCTAGTGGTTTGCACGCCGCCTCTGGAAACACCATATATTTT.

The chain employs TRBV29-1 and TRBJ1-1; D ambiguous. Germline V gives CDR1 SQVTM, CDR2 ANQGSEA. The V end was cut by 4 bases, the J end by 0 bases, with 6 bases between. This CDR3 comprises 12 residues. CDR3 in amino acids: CSVGPMNTEAFF. The DNA for the CDR3 is TGCAGCGTTGGGCCCATGAACACTGAAGCTTTCTTT. Drawing the rest from reference TRBV29-1 and TRBJ1-1, the complete variable domain is SAVISQKPSRDICQRGTSLTIQCQVDSQVTMMFWYRQQPGQSLTLIATANQGSEATYESGFVIDKFPISRPNLTFSTLTVSNMSPEDSSIYLCSVGPMNTEAFFGQGTRLTVV.

This sequence joins TRBV29-1 and TRBJ2-1; the match to TRBD1 covers 7 bases. J gave up 5 bases and V 8 bases, and 9 bases lay outside the gene matches. This CDR3 has 13 residues. The germline V gene encodes CDR1 SQVTM and CDR2 ANQGSEA. In nucleotides, the CDR3 is TGCAGCCTATTTCGACAGGGCCACAATGAGCAGTTCTTC. As protein: CSLFRQGHNEQFF.

The J gene is TRBJ2-7, the V gene TRBV7-6; 13 nucleotides agree with TRBD2. The CDR3 runs to 16 residues. CDR1 SGHVS and CDR2 FNYEAQ come from the germline V gene. J was trimmed by 7 bases and V by 2 bases; bases with no gene match: 8. The CDR3 bases are TGTGCCAGCAGCTTACGGACTAGCGGGAGTCGTGGGGAGCAGTACTTC. Translating it yields CASSLRTSGSRGEQYF.

This clone was seen ten or more times. V usage is TRBV13 and J usage is TRBJ1-2; the D is unclear. The CDR3 loop spans 14 amino acids. Trimming left V 5 bases short and J 2 bases short, with 12 bases between. Germline V lookup: CDR1 PRHDT, CDR2 FYEKMQ (reference sequence). CDR3: CASSQRISNYGYTF. Written as DNA, the CDR3 is TGTGCCAGCAGCCAACGCATCTCGAACTATGGCTACACCTTC.

The chain has TRBV18 and TRBJ2-7, with 12 bases aligning to TRBD2. There are 14 residues in the CDR3. Germline V gene sequence: CDR1 KGHSH, CDR2 LQKENI. V trimming: 4 bases; J trimming: 5 bases; junction bases outside the gene matches: 3. CDR3 DNA sequence: TGTGCCAGCTCACTCAGGACTAGCGGGAACGAGCAGTACTTC. Translating it yields CASSLRTSGNEQYF.

This clone has just one count. The V gene is TRBV11-3, the J gene TRBJ2-3; 9 positions agree with TRBD2. Germline CDR1 and CDR2: SGHNT and YENEEA. CDR3 length equals 17 residues. The trim removed 4 bases at V and 1 base at J, leaving 9 bases unmatched. CDR3 in DNA: TGTGCCAGCAGCTCCGGGCGGGGGGGGCGGGGCACAGATACGCAGTATTTT. Translating it yields CASSSGRGGRGTDTQYF.

The chain has TRBV5-4 and TRBJ2-2; 8 bases line up with TRBD1. Looked up from germline, CDR1 is SGHNT and CDR2 is YYREEE (reference sequence). The CDR3 sequence is 16 residues long. J was trimmed by 5 bases and V by 0 bases; bases with no gene match: 6. CDR3 residues: CASSLAGRGRTGELFF. The CDR3 DNA is TGTGCCAGCAGCTTGGCGGGCAGGGGGCGTACCGGGGAGCTGTTTTTT.

The chain couples TRBV5-6 to TRBJ2-2; D not resolved. Trimming cost V 3 bases and J 4 bases, with 13 bases left between them. The CDR3 runs to 15 residues. The V gene's germline CDR1 is SGHDT and CDR2 YYEEEE. The CDR3 DNA reads as TGTGCCAGCAGCTCCGTCTCTCTCGGCACCGGGGAGCTGTTTTTT. It translates to CASSSVSLGTGELFF.